The 19 T cell receptor beta chains presented below share a single source sample, sequenced in a study of blood T cell repertoires in COVID-19. Clones were sequenced by immunoSEQ multiplex PCR, and TCRdb holds only the in-frame ones, with some missing. Of hundreds of thousands of clones in the sample, 80% to 90% were seen once. Sequencing used PBMCs or T cells enriched from blood (not recorded which). The receptors come from a young man who had recovered from COVID-19.

The chain combines TRBV27 with TRBJ2-7; 7 positions match TRBD2. The V segment lost 1 base and the J segment 2 bases; nucleotides outside the gene matches: 8. Germline values: CDR1 MNHEY, CDR2 SMNVEV (reference sequence). This CDR3 is built from 16 residues. In nucleotides, the CDR3 is TGTGCCAGCAGTTTATACGGCCTAGCGGCAACCTACGAGCAGTACTTC. Protein sequence: CASSLYGLAATYEQYF.

The chain is built from TRBV6-5 and TRBJ1-2; TRBD1 matches 8 bases. Trimming at V came to 5 bases and at J to 3 bases, leaving 5 bases not matched to a gene. Germline V gene data show CDR1 as MNHEY and CDR2 as SVGAGI. This CDR3 region has 14 residues. This CDR3 is CASSPLQGDYGYTF. CDR3 sequence (DNA): TGTGCCAGCAGTCCACTACAGGGGGACTATGGCTACACCTTC.

A remark on this clone: Other DNA sequences in the sample encode the same CDR3. This chain joins TRBV30 and TRBJ2-7, with D possibly matching TRBD1 (5 bases). Per germline, CDR1 GTSNPN and CDR2 SVGIG (reference sequence). CDR3 length: 13 amino acids. Trimming shortened V by 0 bases and J by 1 base, and 7 bases separated the two germline ends. The CDR3 protein is CAWSVSGSYEQYF. Written as DNA, the CDR3 is TGTGCCTGGAGTGTGTCAGGGTCCTACGAGCAGTACTTC.

This chain connects TRBV6-5 to TRBJ1-2; the match to TRBD1 covers 12 bases. The CDR3 is made up of 15 amino acids. V lost 5 bases, J lost 6 bases, and 7 bases stayed unmatched. Per the germline V gene, CDR1 is MNHEY and CDR2 is SVGAGI. The CDR3 coding sequence is TGTGCCAGCAGTACCGGGACAGGGGGCATGCATGGCTACACCTTC. Translated: CASSTGTGGMHGYTF.

The chain is built from TRBV5-1 and TRBJ2-2; no clear D gene. The CDR3 sequence is 15 residues long. Looked up from germline, CDR1 is SGHRS and CDR2 is YFSETQ. V was pared by 9 bases and J by 0 bases, with 15 bases between. In nucleotides, the CDR3 is TGCGCCACCTCGGATGGCGGTCCGAACACCGGGGAGCTGTTTTTT. Its protein product is CATSDGGPNTGELFF.

The chain links TRBV30 to TRBJ2-7, with 9 bases that match TRBD1. CDR1 and CDR2 (germline): GTSNPN, SVGIG (reference sequence). CDR3 length: 12 residues. V dropped 5 bases and J dropped 7; count of bases not matched to a gene: 6. The CDR3 spells CAWGQGPREQYF. CDR3 in DNA: TGTGCCTGGGGACAGGGGCCTCGGGAGCAGTACTTC. The variable domain in full, completed from reference TRBV30 and TRBJ2-7, reads SQTIHQWPATLVQPVGSPLSLECTVEGTSNPNLYWYRQAAGRGLQLLFYSVGIGQISSEVPQNLSASRPQDRQFILSSKKLLLSDSGFYLCAWGQGPREQYFGPGTRLTVT.

There are a few counts of this clone. The chain is built from TRBV18 and TRBJ1-2; 7 bases map to TRBD1. The length of the CDR3 is 15 residues. Losses at the gene ends were 3 bases for V and 5 bases for J; bases not matched to a gene: 9. Germline values: CDR1 KGHSH, CDR2 LQKENI. CDR3: CASSPTGQEIYGYTF. The DNA of the CDR3 is TGTGCCAGCTCACCCACTGGACAGGAAATATATGGCTACACCTTC.

The V gene is TRBV28, the J gene TRBJ2-7; D remains ambiguous. CDR1 is MDHEN and CDR2 is SYDVKM in the germline V gene. The V end was cut by 7 bases, the J end by 3 bases, with 25 bases between. This CDR3 is built from 17 residues. The CDR3 DNA sequence: TGTGCCAGCACGCCTACGAAGCACCCAAGCACGTACTACGAGCAGTACTTC. This codes for CASTPTKHPSTYYEQYF.

The chain combines TRBV15 with TRBJ1-2; D ambiguous. CDR1 is LNHNV, CDR2 YYDKDF, per germline (reference sequence). V gave up 0 bases and J gave up 2 bases, with 10 bases separating them. The CDR3 has 15 amino acids. CDR3 sequence reads: CATSRDEGSNYGYTF. In DNA, the CDR3 is TGTGCCACCAGCAGAGATGAGGGCTCCAACTATGGCTACACCTTC.

In DNA form, the CDR3 reads TGTGCCAGCAGTTACTCGTCCCCGGGACAGTTGAGCGCTTTCTTT. Its protein product is CASSYSSPGQLSAFF. The rearrangement uses TRBV6-2 or TRBV6-3 and TRBJ1-1, with 7 bases fitting TRBD1. Trimming at V came to 0 bases and at J to 11 bases, leaving 12 bases not matched to a gene. Germline-derived CDR1 and CDR2 are MNHEY and SVGEGT. The CDR3 has 15 residues.

This CDR3 is CAWSGQFNQPQHF. CDR3 sequence (DNA): TGTGCCTGGAGTGGTCAGTTCAATCAGCCCCAGCATTTT. J is TRBJ1-5 and V is TRBV30, with D hard to call. Germline CDR1 is GTSNPN and CDR2 is SVGIG (reference sequence). V was clipped by 1 base and J by 3 bases, with 7 bases between them. There are 13 residues in the CDR3.

Only one count was recorded for this clone. The chain couples TRBV2 to TRBJ2-7, with a tentative D call TRBD2 (6 bases). CDR3 size: 15 residues. CDR1 and CDR2 (germline): SNHLY, FYNNEI. V shed 2 bases and J shed 1 base, with 12 bases lying between them. The CDR3 region has the DNA TGTGCCAGCAGTGAAAGGGCGGGGTCGTCCTACGAGCAGTACTTC. Protein product: CASSERAGSSYEQYF. The full variable domain, in which reference TRBV2 and TRBJ2-7 provide the parts outside the CDR3, is EPEVTQTPSHQVTQMGQEVILRCVPISNHLYFYWYRQILGQKVEFLVSFYNNEISEKSEIFDDQFSVERPDGSNFTLKIRSTKLEDSAMYFCASSERAGSSYEQYFGPGTRLTVT.

This clone has only a few counts. This chain connects TRBV6-5 to TRBJ1-1; D is unresolved. The length of the CDR3 is 12 residues. V was cut by 4 bases and J by 4 bases, with 7 bases left in between. CDR1 is MNHEY, CDR2 SVGAGI, per germline. DNA for the CDR3: TGTGCCAGCAGTTCCAGGTCCACTGAAGCTTTCTTT. Amino acid sequence: CASSSRSTEAFF.

The J gene is TRBJ2-1, the V gene TRBV5-4; 7 bases are a match to TRBD1. The CDR3 is 15 amino acids. Unmatched junction bases numbered 6, after V lost 4 bases and J lost 2 bases. CDR1 and CDR2 from the germline V gene are SGHNT and YYREEE (reference sequence). CDR3 sequence reads: CASSPGGQTYNEQFF. The CDR3 DNA is TGTGCCAGCAGCCCAGGGGGACAGACCTACAATGAGCAGTTCTTC.

The chain uses TRBV25-1 and TRBJ1-2; a possible D gene is TRBD1 (6 bases). Germline CDR1 MGHDK, CDR2 SYGVNS. The CDR3 loop spans 15 amino acids. The V gene lost 4 bases and the J gene lost 8 bases, with 20 bases spanning the gap. CDR3 loop: CASSARFRGLGGYTF. CDR3 coding DNA: TGTGCCAGCAGTGCCCGATTCAGGGGCTTGGGCGGCTACACCTTC.

The chain couples TRBV13 to TRBJ2-5, with 11 bases lining up with TRBD2. CDR1 is PRHDT and CDR2 is FYEKMQ in the germline V gene (reference sequence). The CDR3 is 16 residues long. The trim removed 2 bases at V and 5 bases at J, leaving 7 bases unmatched. DNA of the CDR3: TGTGCCAGCAGCTTACAGATTAGCGGGGGGGCGGAGACCCAGTACTTC. It specifies CASSLQISGGAETQYF.

The chain recombines TRBV3-1 (or the pseudogene TRBV3-2) with TRBJ1-1, with D hard to call. The CDR3 consists of 13 residues. With 4 bases removed from V and 1 base from J, the gap between germline ends came to 7 bases. Per the germline V gene, CDR1 is LGHDT and CDR2 is YNNKEL (reference sequence). CDR3 protein: CASSPGGNTEAFF. CDR3 DNA sequence: TGTGCCAGCAGCCCGGGAGGGAACACTGAAGCTTTCTTT.

V gene TRBV11-3 combines with J gene TRBJ2-1; D is possibly TRBD2 (6 bases). V was pared by 0 bases and J by 13 bases, with 13 bases between. CDR1 and CDR2 (germline): SGHNT, YENEEA. This CDR3 has 13 residues. Here the CDR3 DNA reads TGTGCCAGCAGCTTAGAGGGACTGGCTGATCAGTTCTTC. Amino acid sequence: CASSLEGLADQFF.

This sequence joins TRBV7-2 and TRBJ1-4; 10 bases line up with TRBD1. This CDR3 is built from 16 residues. Germline-derived CDR1 and CDR2 are SGHTA and FQGNSA. With 5 bases clipped from V and 4 bases from J, the junction kept 7 bases outside the gene matches. The CDR3 sequence: CASSASRTGGNEKLFF. CDR3 nucleotide sequence: TGTGCCAGCAGCGCGTCAAGGACAGGGGGTAATGAAAAACTGTTTTTT. Full variable domain (rest looked up from reference TRBV7-2 and TRBJ1-4): GAGVSQSPSNKVTEKGKDVELRCDPISGHTALYWYRQSLGQGLEFLIYFQGNSAPDKSGLPSDRFSAERTGGSVSTLTIQRTQQEDSAVYLCASSASRTGGNEKLFFGSGTQLSVL.